This is a list of T cell receptor beta chains from one sample in a study of blood T cell repertoires in COVID-19. This table comes from immunoSEQ multiplex PCR, and its TCRdb copy is limited to in-frame clones, with some not included. In the table there are 100,000 to 150,000 clones, about four fifths of which are singletons. Sequencing input: peripheral blood. The origin of the receptors is a woman aged 45 to 65 with acute or convalescent COVID-19. The CDR3 runs from the conserved cysteine through the conserved F or W. Each record gives: J gene, D gene, V gene, clone size, CDR3 DNA, CDR3 protein. D genes are given only for firm matches. Some rows mark clone size as missing; the rest say once, few, many or name a class of expanded clone.

j_call: TRBJ2-7
d_call: NA
v_call: TRBV5-6
clone_size: NA
cdr3_nt: TGTGCCAGCAGCTTGACGAGCCGATACTACGAGCAGTACTTC
cdr3_aa: CASSLTSRYYEQYF

j_call: TRBJ2-1
d_call: NA
v_call: TRBV2
clone_size: NA
cdr3_nt: TGTGCCAGCAGTGAGACTTACTCCAGGCTAGGGGTCTTC
cdr3_aa: CASSETYSRLGVF

j_call: TRBJ1-1
d_call: TRBD1
v_call: TRBV6-6
clone_size: NA
cdr3_nt: TGTGCCAGCTTTTTCTCGGACAGGGACCCTGAAGCTTTCTTT
cdr3_aa: CASFFSDRDPEAFF

j_call: TRBJ2-7
d_call: NA
v_call: TRBV20-1
clone_size: NA
cdr3_nt: TGCAGTGCTAGTTTAGGGAGCGAGCAGTACTTC
cdr3_aa: CSASLGSEQYF

j_call: TRBJ1-2
d_call: TRBD1
v_call: TRBV19
clone_size: NA
cdr3_nt: TGTGCCAGTAGGCCTCAGGGGGGCAGCTTTTATGGCTACACCTTC
cdr3_aa: CASRPQGGSFYGYTF

j_call: TRBJ2-7
d_call: TRBD2
v_call: TRBV28
clone_size: NA
cdr3_nt: TGTGCCAGCAGTTTATTCTCAGGTAGCGGGGAGAACTACGAGCAGTACTTC
cdr3_aa: CASSLFSGSGENYEQYF

j_call: TRBJ1-6
d_call: NA
v_call: TRBV20-1
clone_size: NA
cdr3_nt: TGCAGTGCTAGTCAGCAGGATCGGTCCTATAATTCACCCCTCCACTTT
cdr3_aa: CSASQQDRSYNSPLHF

j_call: TRBJ1-4
d_call: NA
v_call: TRBV7-9
clone_size: few
cdr3_nt: TGTGCCAGCACCCGGGCAGGGGCGATTAATGAAAAACTGTTTTTT
cdr3_aa: CASTRAGAINEKLFF

j_call: TRBJ2-7
d_call: TRBD1
v_call: TRBV9
clone_size: NA
cdr3_nt: TGTGCCAGCAGCGGAGGACAGGGTCCCTACGAGCAGTACTTC
cdr3_aa: CASSGGQGPYEQYF

j_call: TRBJ2-5
d_call: NA
v_call: TRBV11-2
clone_size: NA
cdr3_nt: TGTGCCAGCAGCCCAGGAGCCAGGACTAACCAAGAGACCCAGTACTTC
cdr3_aa: CASSPGARTNQETQYF

j_call: TRBJ2-3
d_call: NA
v_call: TRBV6-4
clone_size: NA
cdr3_nt: TGTGCCAGCAGTGACTCAGCGGCCACAGATACGCAGTATTTT
cdr3_aa: CASSDSAATDTQYF

j_call: TRBJ2-3
d_call: NA
v_call: TRBV2
clone_size: NA
cdr3_nt: TGTGCCAGCAGTTTTGGGAGAAGCCGAGATACGCAGTATTTT
cdr3_aa: CASSFGRSRDTQYF

j_call: TRBJ2-1
d_call: NA
v_call: TRBV6-1
clone_size: NA
cdr3_nt: TGTGCCAGCAGTGAGCCGGAGACGGCGGAGCAGTTCTTC
cdr3_aa: CASSEPETAEQFF

j_call: TRBJ2-5
d_call: NA
v_call: TRBV6-4
clone_size: once
cdr3_nt: TGTGCCAGCAGTGACCTGAGATGGCAGGGGCGCCAAGAGACCCAGTACTTC
cdr3_aa: CASSDLRWQGRQETQYF

j_call: TRBJ2-2
d_call: TRBD1
v_call: TRBV18
clone_size: NA
cdr3_nt: TGTGCCACCACAGAGGACAGGCACACCGGGGAGCTGTTTTTT
cdr3_aa: CATTEDRHTGELFF

j_call: TRBJ2-2
d_call: NA
v_call: TRBV2
clone_size: NA
cdr3_nt: TGTGCCAGCAGGCACAGGACCGGGGAGCTGTTTTTT
cdr3_aa: CASRHRTGELFF

j_call: TRBJ1-1
d_call: NA
v_call: TRBV3-1/TRBV3-2
clone_size: NA
cdr3_nt: TGTGCCAGCAGCCAAGGTCGGGACACTGAAGCTTTCTTT
cdr3_aa: CASSQGRDTEAFF

j_call: TRBJ1-5
d_call: NA
v_call: TRBV12-3/TRBV12-4
clone_size: NA
cdr3_nt: TGTGCCAGCAGTCGGCTACAGGGTCAGCCCCAGCATTTT
cdr3_aa: CASSRLQGQPQHF

j_call: TRBJ2-1
d_call: TRBD1
v_call: TRBV24-1
clone_size: once
cdr3_nt: TGTGCCACCAGTGAATCATACCGGGACAGGGGGCGGGATGAGCAGTTCTTC
cdr3_aa: CATSESYRDRGRDEQFF

j_call: TRBJ2-1
d_call: TRBD2
v_call: TRBV28
clone_size: NA
cdr3_nt: TGTGCCAGCAGTTCGCCGAGCGGGGGGAATTACAATGAGCAGTTCTTC
cdr3_aa: CASSSPSGGNYNEQFF

j_call: TRBJ1-1
d_call: TRBD1
v_call: TRBV7-3
clone_size: NA
cdr3_nt: TGTGCCAGCAGCGAGGGGACAGAAAACACTGAAGCTTTCTTT
cdr3_aa: CASSEGTENTEAFF

j_call: TRBJ2-3
d_call: TRBD2
v_call: TRBV6-1
clone_size: NA
cdr3_nt: TGTGCCAGCAGTGAGTCGTGGGGGGGAATTGGTACGCAGTATTTT
cdr3_aa: CASSESWGGIGTQYF

j_call: TRBJ2-7
d_call: NA
v_call: TRBV12-2
clone_size: NA
cdr3_nt: TGTGCAAGTCGCTTACTGGGGCAGGGATCCCACGAGCAGTACTTC
cdr3_aa: CASRLLGQGSHEQYF

j_call: TRBJ1-3
d_call: TRBD1
v_call: TRBV4-2
clone_size: NA
cdr3_nt: TGTGCCAGCAGCTCCCGGACAGGTTCTGGAAACACCATATATTTT
cdr3_aa: CASSSRTGSGNTIYF

j_call: TRBJ1-1
d_call: TRBD1
v_call: TRBV15
clone_size: NA
cdr3_nt: TGTGCCACCAGCAGAGAACAGGGGTACACTGAAGCTTTCTTT
cdr3_aa: CATSREQGYTEAFF

j_call: TRBJ2-1
d_call: TRBD2
v_call: TRBV9
clone_size: NA
cdr3_nt: TGTGCCAGCAGCCCATTTGAGCGGGGGACCTACAATGAGCAGTTCTTC
cdr3_aa: CASSPFERGTYNEQFF

j_call: TRBJ2-7
d_call: NA
v_call: TRBV21-1
clone_size: NA
cdr3_nt: TGTGCCAGCAGCAATACATGCGAGCAGTACTTC
cdr3_aa: CASSNTCEQYF

j_call: TRBJ1-5
d_call: TRBD1
v_call: TRBV28
clone_size: NA
cdr3_nt: TGTGCCAGCCTAGCGACAGGGTGGCGCGGTCAGCCCCAGCATTTT
cdr3_aa: CASLATGWRGQPQHF

j_call: TRBJ2-3
d_call: NA
v_call: TRBV28
clone_size: large
cdr3_nt: TGTGCCAGCAGTTTATATGGACAGATCACAGATACGCAGTATTTT
cdr3_aa: CASSLYGQITDTQYF

j_call: TRBJ1-1
d_call: NA
v_call: TRBV5-1
clone_size: NA
cdr3_nt: TGCGCCAGCAGCTCGAGGACCGCCGCAGGGGAGGGTGAAGCTTTCTTT
cdr3_aa: CASSSRTAAGEGEAFF

j_call: TRBJ1-5
d_call: NA
v_call: TRBV19
clone_size: NA
cdr3_nt: TGTGCCAGTAGTATTGAGGGATTCAATCAGCCCCAGCATTTT
cdr3_aa: CASSIEGFNQPQHF

j_call: TRBJ1-1
d_call: NA
v_call: TRBV6-5
clone_size: NA
cdr3_nt: TGTGCCAGTAGGTCAGGGGTTCCTGAAGCTTTCTTT
cdr3_aa: CASRSGVPEAFF

j_call: TRBJ2-2
d_call: TRBD1
v_call: TRBV6-6
clone_size: NA
cdr3_nt: TGTGCCAGCAGTCAGACTGGACAGGGGGCTTCCGGGGAGCTGTTTTTT
cdr3_aa: CASSQTGQGASGELFF

j_call: TRBJ1-1
d_call: TRBD1
v_call: TRBV5-4
clone_size: NA
cdr3_nt: TGTGCCAGCAGCCACCAAGCCGGGACAGGGGGCACTGAAGCTTTCTTT
cdr3_aa: CASSHQAGTGGTEAFF

j_call: TRBJ2-1
d_call: NA
v_call: TRBV6-7
clone_size: NA
cdr3_nt: TGTGCCAGCAGTGAACGGGGGGCTAAATCCGATGAGCAGTTCTTC
cdr3_aa: CASSERGAKSDEQFF

j_call: TRBJ2-7
d_call: NA
v_call: TRBV7-2
clone_size: NA
cdr3_nt: TGTGCCAGCAGCTCCAGAACGGGGGTTGAGCAGTACTTC
cdr3_aa: CASSSRTGVEQYF

j_call: TRBJ1-6
d_call: NA
v_call: TRBV5-4
clone_size: NA
cdr3_nt: TGTGCCAGCAGCCGTCCAGGTGACTCACCCCTCCACTTT
cdr3_aa: CASSRPGDSPLHF